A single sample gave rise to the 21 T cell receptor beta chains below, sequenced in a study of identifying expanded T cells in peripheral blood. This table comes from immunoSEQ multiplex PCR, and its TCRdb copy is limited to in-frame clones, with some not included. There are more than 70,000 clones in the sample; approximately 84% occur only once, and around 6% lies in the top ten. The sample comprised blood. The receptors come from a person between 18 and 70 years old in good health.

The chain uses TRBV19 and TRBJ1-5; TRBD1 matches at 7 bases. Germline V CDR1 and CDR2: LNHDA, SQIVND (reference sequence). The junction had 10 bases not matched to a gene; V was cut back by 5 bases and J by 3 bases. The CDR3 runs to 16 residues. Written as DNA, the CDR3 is TGTGCCAGTAGTGTCCCGACAGGGAGAGTCAATCAGCCCCAGCATTTT. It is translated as CASSVPTGRVNQPQHF.

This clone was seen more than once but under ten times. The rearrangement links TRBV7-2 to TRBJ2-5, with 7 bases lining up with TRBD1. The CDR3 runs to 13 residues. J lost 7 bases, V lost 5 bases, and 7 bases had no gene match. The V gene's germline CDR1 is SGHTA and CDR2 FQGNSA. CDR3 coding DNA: TGTGCCAGCAGCGGAAGGGGGCGAACGACCCAGTACTTC. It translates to CASSGRGRTTQYF.

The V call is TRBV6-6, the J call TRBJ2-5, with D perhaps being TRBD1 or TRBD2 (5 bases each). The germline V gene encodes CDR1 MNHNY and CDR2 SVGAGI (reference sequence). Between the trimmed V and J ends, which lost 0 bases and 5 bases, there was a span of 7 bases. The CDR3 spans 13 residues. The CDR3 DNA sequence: TGTGCCAGCAGTTACTCTTGGGACGAGACCCAGTACTTC. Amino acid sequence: CASSYSWDETQYF.

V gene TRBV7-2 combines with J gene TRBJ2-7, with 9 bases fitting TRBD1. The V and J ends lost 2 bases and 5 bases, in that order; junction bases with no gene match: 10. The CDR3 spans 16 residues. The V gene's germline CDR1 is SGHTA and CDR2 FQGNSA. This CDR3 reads CASSLRDTGTGHEQYF. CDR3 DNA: TGTGCCAGCAGCTTAAGGGATACCGGGACAGGGCACGAGCAGTACTTC. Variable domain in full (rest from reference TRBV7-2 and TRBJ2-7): GAGVSQSPSNKVTEKGKDVELRCDPISGHTALYWYRQSLGQGLEFLIYFQGNSAPDKSGLPSDRFSAERTGGSVSTLTIQRTQQEDSAVYLCASSLRDTGTGHEQYFGPGTRLTVT.

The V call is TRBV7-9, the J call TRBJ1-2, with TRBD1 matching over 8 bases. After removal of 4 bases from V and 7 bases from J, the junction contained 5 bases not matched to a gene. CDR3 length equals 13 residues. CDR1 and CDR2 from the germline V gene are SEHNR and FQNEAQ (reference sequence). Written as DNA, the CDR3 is TGTGCCAGCAGCTCTTCGGGACAGGCTGGCTACACCTTC. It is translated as CASSSSGQAGYTF.

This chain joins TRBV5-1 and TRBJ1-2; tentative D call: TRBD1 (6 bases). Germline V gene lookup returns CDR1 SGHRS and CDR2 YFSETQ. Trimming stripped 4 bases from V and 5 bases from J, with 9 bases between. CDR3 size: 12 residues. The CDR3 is CASSVGQYGYTF. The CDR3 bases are TGCGCCAGCAGCGTAGGACAGTATGGCTACACCTTC. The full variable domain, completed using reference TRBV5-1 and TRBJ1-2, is KAGVTQTPRYLIKTRGQQVTLSCSPISGHRSVSWYQQTPGQGLQFLFEYFSETQRNKGNFPGRFSGRQFSNSRSEMNVSTLELGDSALYLCASSVGQYGYTFGSGTRLTVV.

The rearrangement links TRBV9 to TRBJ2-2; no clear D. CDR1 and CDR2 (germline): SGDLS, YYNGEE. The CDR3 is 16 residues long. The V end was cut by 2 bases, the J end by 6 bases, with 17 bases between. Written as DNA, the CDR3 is TGTGCCAGCAGCGTTTTCGCCACCCCGAAGGCCGGGGAGCTGTTTTTT. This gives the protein CASSVFATPKAGELFF.

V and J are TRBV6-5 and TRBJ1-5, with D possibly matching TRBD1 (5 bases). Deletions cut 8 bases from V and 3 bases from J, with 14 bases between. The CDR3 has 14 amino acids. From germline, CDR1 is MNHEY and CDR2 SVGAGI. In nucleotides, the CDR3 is TGTGCCAGCTCGCAGAGGGGATTCAATCAGCCCCAGCATTTT. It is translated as CASSQRGFNQPQHF.

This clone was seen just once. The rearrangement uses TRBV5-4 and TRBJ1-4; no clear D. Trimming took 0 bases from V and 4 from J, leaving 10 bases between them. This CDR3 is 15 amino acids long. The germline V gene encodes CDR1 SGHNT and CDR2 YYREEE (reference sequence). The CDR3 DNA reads TGTGCCAGCAGCTTGGTAGGGCAGAGTAATGAAAAACTGTTTTTT. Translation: CASSLVGQSNEKLFF.

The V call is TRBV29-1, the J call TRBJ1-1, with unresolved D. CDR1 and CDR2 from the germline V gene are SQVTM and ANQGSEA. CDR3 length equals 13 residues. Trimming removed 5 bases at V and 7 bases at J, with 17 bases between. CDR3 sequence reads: CSVRSGTPYEAFF. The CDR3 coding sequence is TGCAGCGTTCGGAGTGGTACACCATATGAAGCTTTCTTT. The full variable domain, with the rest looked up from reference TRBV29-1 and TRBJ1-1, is SAVISQKPSRDICQRGTSLTIQCQVDSQVTMMFWYRQQPGQSLTLIATANQGSEATYESGFVIDKFPISRPNLTFSTLTVSNMSPEDSSIYLCSVRSGTPYEAFFGQGTRLTVV.

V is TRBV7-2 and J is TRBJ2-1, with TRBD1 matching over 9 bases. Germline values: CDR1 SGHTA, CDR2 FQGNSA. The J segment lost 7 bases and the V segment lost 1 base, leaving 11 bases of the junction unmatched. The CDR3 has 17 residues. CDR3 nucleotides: TGTGCCAGCAGCTTAGGCTATGGGACAGGGTTATTGAATGAGCAGTTCTTC. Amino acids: CASSLGYGTGLLNEQFF.

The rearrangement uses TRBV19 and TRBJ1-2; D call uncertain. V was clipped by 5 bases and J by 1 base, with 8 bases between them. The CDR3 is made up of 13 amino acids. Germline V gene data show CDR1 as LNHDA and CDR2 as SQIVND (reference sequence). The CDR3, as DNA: TGTGCCAGTAGTGGGGTCCTTAACTATGGCTACACCTTC. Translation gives CASSGVLNYGYTF.

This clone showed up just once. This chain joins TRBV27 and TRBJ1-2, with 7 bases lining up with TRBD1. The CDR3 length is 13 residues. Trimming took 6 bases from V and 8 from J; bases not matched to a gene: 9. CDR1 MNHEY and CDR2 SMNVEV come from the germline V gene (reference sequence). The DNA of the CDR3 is TGTGCCAGCAGACAACTGACAGGGTTCGGCTACACCTTC. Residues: CASRQLTGFGYTF.

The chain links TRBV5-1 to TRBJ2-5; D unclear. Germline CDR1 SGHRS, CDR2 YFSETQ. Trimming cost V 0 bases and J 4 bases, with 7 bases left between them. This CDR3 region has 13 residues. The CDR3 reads CASSLGRRETQYF. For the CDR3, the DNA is TGCGCCAGCAGCTTGGGCCGTAGAGAGACCCAGTACTTC.

The chain's CDR3 is CATSPQASYEQYF. DNA for the CDR3: TGTGCCACCTCTCCCCAGGCCTCCTACGAGCAGTACTTC. The rearrangement joins TRBV10-3 to TRBJ2-7; D is unclear. V lost 10 bases and J 0 bases, leaving 13 bases between the germline ends. CDR3 size: 13 residues. Germline V gene lookup returns CDR1 ENHRY and CDR2 SYGVKD.

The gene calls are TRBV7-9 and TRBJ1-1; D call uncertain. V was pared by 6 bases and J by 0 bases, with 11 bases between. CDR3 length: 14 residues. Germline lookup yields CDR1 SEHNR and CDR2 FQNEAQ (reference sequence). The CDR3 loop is CASRPDLLNTEAFF. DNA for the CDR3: TGTGCCAGCAGGCCAGATTTACTGAACACTGAAGCTTTCTTT.

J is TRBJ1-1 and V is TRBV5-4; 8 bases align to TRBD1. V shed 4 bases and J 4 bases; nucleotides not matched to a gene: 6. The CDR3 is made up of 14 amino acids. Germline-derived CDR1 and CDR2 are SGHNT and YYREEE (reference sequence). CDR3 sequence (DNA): TGTGCCAGCAGCGCCACAGGGGGTGCCACTGAAGCTTTCTTT. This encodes CASSATGGATEAFF.

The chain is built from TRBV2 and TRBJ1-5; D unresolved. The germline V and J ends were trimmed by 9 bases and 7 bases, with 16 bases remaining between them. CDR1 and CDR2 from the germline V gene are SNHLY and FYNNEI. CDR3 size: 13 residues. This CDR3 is CASQRGTGQPQHF. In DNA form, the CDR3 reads TGTGCCAGTCAGCGGGGAACGGGGCAGCCCCAGCATTTT.

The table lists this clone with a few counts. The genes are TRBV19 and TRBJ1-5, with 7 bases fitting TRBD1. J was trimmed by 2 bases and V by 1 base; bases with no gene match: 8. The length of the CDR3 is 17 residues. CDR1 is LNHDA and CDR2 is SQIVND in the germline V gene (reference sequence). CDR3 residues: CASSIGDTGVRNQPQHF. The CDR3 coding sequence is TGTGCCAGTAGTATAGGAGACACAGGGGTTCGCAATCAGCCCCAGCATTTT.

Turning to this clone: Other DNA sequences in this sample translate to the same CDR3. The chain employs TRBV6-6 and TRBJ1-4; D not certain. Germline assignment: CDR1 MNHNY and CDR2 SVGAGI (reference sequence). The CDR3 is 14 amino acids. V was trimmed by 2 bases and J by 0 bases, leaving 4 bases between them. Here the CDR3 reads CASSYGSTNEKLFF. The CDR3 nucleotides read TGTGCCAGCAGTTACGGCTCAACTAATGAAAAACTGTTTTTT.

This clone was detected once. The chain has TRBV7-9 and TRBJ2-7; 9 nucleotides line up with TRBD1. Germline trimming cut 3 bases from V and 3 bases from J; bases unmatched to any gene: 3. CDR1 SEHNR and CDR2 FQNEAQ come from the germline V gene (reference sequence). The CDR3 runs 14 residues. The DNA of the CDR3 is TGTGCCAGCAGCTTGGGGACAGGGTACTACGAGCAGTACTTC. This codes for CASSLGTGYYEQYF.